The 8 T cell receptor beta chains below come from one sample, sequenced in a study of shared clonotypes between healthy human individuals. TCRdb keeps only in-frame clones here, not all; method: immunoSEQ multiplex PCR. The sample has some 2.4 million clones, over 85% seen once. Input material: naive CD4+ T cells from PBMCs. Described subset: CD45RA+ positively selected. The receptors were gathered from a man aged 18 to 29 in good health. Some clones in this sample may be carry-over from other donors' samples.

This chain joins TRBV18 and TRBJ2-2; D not resolved. Trimming cost V 3 bases and J 5 bases, with 16 bases left between them. This CDR3 region has 16 residues. In germline, CDR1 is KGHSH, CDR2 LQKENI. The CDR3 region has the DNA TGTGCCAGCTCACCCCAGGCAACTCGCAATACCGGGGAGCTGTTTTTT. It codes for CASSPQATRNTGELFF. The complete variable domain, with remaining parts taken from reference TRBV18 and TRBJ2-2, reads NAGVMQNPRHLVRRRGQEARLRCSPMKGHSHVYWYRQLPEEGLKFMVYLQKENIIDESGMPKERFSAEFPKEGPSILRIQQVVRGDSAAYFCASSPQATRNTGELFFGEGSRLTVL.

CDR3 region: CASSSRRSMNTEAFF. The CDR3 DNA reads as TGTGCCAGCAGCTCTCGACGGTCTATGAACACTGAAGCTTTCTTT. The rearrangement uses TRBV5-8 and TRBJ1-1; D unresolved. Germline loops: CDR1 SGHTS, CDR2 YDEGEE. This CDR3 has 15 amino acids. With 3 bases removed from V and 0 bases from J, the gap between germline ends came to 12 bases.

The chain employs TRBV6-5 and TRBJ2-7; 10 bases match TRBD1. CDR1 is MNHEY, CDR2 SVGAGI, per germline. V dropped 6 bases and J dropped 5; count of bases not matched to a gene: 7. The CDR3 consists of 14 residues. The CDR3 DNA reads as TGTGCCAGCAGGACTCCCGGGACAGGGGACGAGCAGTACTTC. It encodes CASRTPGTGDEQYF.

V is TRBV7-9 and J is TRBJ2-7; D gene uncertain. V was cut by 1 base and J by 1 base, with 11 bases left in between. This CDR3 is built from 15 residues. The germline V gene encodes CDR1 SEHNR and CDR2 FQNEAQ (reference sequence). Here the CDR3 DNA reads TGTGCCAGCAGCTTAGAAGGGATTTATTCCTACGAGCAGTACTTC. Translating it yields CASSLEGIYSYEQYF.

The V gene is TRBV27, the J gene TRBJ1-1; tentative D call: TRBD1 (6 bases). The CDR3 has 14 amino acids. The germline V gene encodes CDR1 MNHEY and CDR2 SMNVEV (reference sequence). Trimming removed 3 bases from V and 1 base from J, with 9 bases in between. In nucleotides, the CDR3 is TGTGCCAGCAGTTTCAACAGGGCGAACACTGAAGCTTTCTTT. Its translation: CASSFNRANTEAFF.

To note about this clone: This sample includes further DNA sequences coding for the same CDR3. This chain links TRBV28 with TRBJ1-2; D call uncertain. The ends were cut back, 3 bases at V and 4 bases at J, with 6 bases in the middle. The CDR3 is made up of 12 amino acids. Germline CDR1 reads MDHEN; CDR2 reads SYDVKM. CDR3 residues: CASSFRGYGYTF. The CDR3 DNA reads as TGTGCCAGCAGTTTTAGAGGCTATGGCTACACCTTC.

The chain uses TRBV4-2 and TRBJ2-7; D gene uncertain. This CDR3 has 16 amino acids. Germline values: CDR1 LGHNA, CDR2 YNFKEQ. With 5 bases removed from V and 2 bases from J, the gap between germline ends came to 19 bases. The CDR3, as DNA: TGTGCCAGCAGCTTTACCGTTGAGTTAAACACCTACGAGCAGTACTTC. It codes for CASSFTVELNTYEQYF.

The chain combines TRBV18 with TRBJ2-1; D is unclear. Per the germline V gene, CDR1 is KGHSH and CDR2 is LQKENI. The CDR3 contains 14 residues. Trimming took 5 bases from V and 0 from J, leaving 8 bases between them. Here the CDR3 DNA reads TGTGCCAGCTCATCTTATGACTCCTACAATGAGCAGTTCTTC. Amino acids: CASSSYDSYNEQFF.